This TCR beta chain was documented in a study of blood T cell repertoires in COVID-19. Study-wide context: Samples came from the United States, Italy and Spain, spanning acute and convalescent COVID-19.

V lost 4 bases to trimming and J lost 6 bases, with 8 bases between them. The CDR3 has 12 residues. Germline V lookup: CDR1 MNHEY, CDR2 SVGAGI. How the authors handled the data: By means of reference gene primer amplification, nucleated cell counts were estimated. Sequenced by immunoSEQ multiplex PCR; TCRdb stores in-frame clones only, minus some. V, J and clone size derive from that table, while D and trimming were established from the DNA sequence. This sample yields 90,000 or so clones, of which 85% are seen a single time; 3.5% to 4% belongs to the top ten. The chain is built from TRBV6-5 and TRBJ2-3; D is unresolved. Input material: peripheral blood. The sequence was obtained from a man aged 55 to 69 with acute or convalescent COVID-19. The CDR3 bases are TGTGCCAGCAGTTCCTATTGGGATACGCAGTATTTT. It is translated as CASSSYWDTQYF.